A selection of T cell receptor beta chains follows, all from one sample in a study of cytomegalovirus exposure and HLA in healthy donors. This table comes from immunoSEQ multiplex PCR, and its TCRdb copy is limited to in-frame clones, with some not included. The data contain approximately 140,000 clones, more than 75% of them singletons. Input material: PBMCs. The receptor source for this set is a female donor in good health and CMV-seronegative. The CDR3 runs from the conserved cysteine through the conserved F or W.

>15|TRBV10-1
CASSEYRGPDYEQYF
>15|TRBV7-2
CASSAPAGESETQYF
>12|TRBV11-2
CASSLARDTQYF
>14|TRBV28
CASSLDQGAREQYF
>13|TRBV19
CASSRRGPQPQHF
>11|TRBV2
CASSLTGELFF
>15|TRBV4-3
CASSQRRTGVYGYTF
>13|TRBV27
CASSQGAYYGYTF
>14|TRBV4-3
CASSQVGYYNEQFF
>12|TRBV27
CASKTVDYGYTF
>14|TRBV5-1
CASSFTGPQETQYF
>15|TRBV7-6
CASSGTSGITGELFF
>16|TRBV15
CATSPSGGRLTQPQHF
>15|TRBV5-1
CASSGEAGGAEKLFF
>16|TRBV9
CASSVNTRSSTDTQYF
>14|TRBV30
CAWSGGRVDSEQFF
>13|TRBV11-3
CASSFARGHEQYF
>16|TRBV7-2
CASSFNRDWQNNEQFF
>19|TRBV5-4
CASSFGGGQGPSKGEKLFF
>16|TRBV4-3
CASSQDAGGTNEKLFF
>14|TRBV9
CASGRRSYNSPLHF
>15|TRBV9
CASSVGGIAKNIQYF
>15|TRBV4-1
CASSQERVFPQPQHF
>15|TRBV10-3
CAISGGGISTDTQYF
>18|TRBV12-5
CASGLPRVGPPVKNIQYF
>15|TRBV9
CASSPGTGDPLEQYF
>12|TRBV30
CAWSVVFREQYF